The next 10 T cell receptor beta chains were all read from a single sample in a study of neurological immune-mediated disorders. One entry per CDR3 protein results from TCRdb running MiXCR on the 5' RACE reads. This sample yields 66,000 or so distinct CDR3 sequences, of which less than 5.5% are seen a single time; roughly 2.8% belongs to the top ten. Sequencing was performed on PBMCs. The receptors were sampled from a woman aged 25 to 39 with multiple sclerosis.

This clonotype has a count of ten or more. The chain is built from TRBV9 and TRBJ2-1; weak D call: TRBD2 (6 bases). The CDR3 is 15 amino acids. V was pared by 5 bases and J by 10 bases, with 22 bases between. Germline V gives CDR1 SGDLS, CDR2 YYNGEE. For the CDR3, the DNA is TGTGCCAGCAGTAAAGATGACAGTCACCGGGGGGAGCAGTTCTTC. It is translated as CASSKDDSHRGEQFF.

This clonotype appeared a few times. The V and J genes are TRBV5-6 and TRBJ1-1; D remains ambiguous. Germline V gene sequence: CDR1 SGHDT, CDR2 YYEEEE. Between the trimmed V and J ends, which lost 0 bases and 4 bases, there was a span of 10 bases. The CDR3 is 14 residues long. In DNA form, the CDR3 reads TGTGCCAGCAGCTTGGAGTTTGTTAGCACTGAAGCTTTCTTT. Its translation is CASSLEFVSTEAFF. Full variable domain (missing parts from reference TRBV5-6 and TRBJ1-1): DAGVTQSPTHLIKTRGQQVTLRCSPKSGHDTVSWYQQALGQGPQFIFQYYEEEERQRGNFPDRFSGHQFPNYSSELNVNALLLGDSALYLCASSLEFVSTEAFFGQGTRLTVV.

This clonotype was seen many times. The chain recombines TRBV4-1 with TRBJ2-4, with TRBD2 matching over 7 bases. CDR3 size: 16 residues. Germline values: CDR1 MGHRA, CDR2 YSYEKL. V trimming: 5 bases; J trimming: 0 bases; junction bases outside the gene matches: 7. The CDR3 nucleotides are TGCGCCAGCAGCGATCTAGCGGTACTAGCCAAAAACATTCAGTACTTC. Translated: CASSDLAVLAKNIQYF.

This clonotype was seen at least ten times. V usage is TRBV9 and J usage is TRBJ2-3, with D perhaps assigned TRBD1 or TRBD2 (5 bases each). Germline V gives CDR1 SGDLS, CDR2 YYNGEE. Trimming took 6 bases from V and 1 from J, leaving 9 bases between them. This CDR3 is 13 amino acids long. The DNA for the CDR3 is TGTGCCAGCACTTGGGACCGCACAGATACGCAGTATTTT. This sequence encodes CASTWDRTDTQYF.

The sample holds many counts of this clonotype. CDR3 bases: TGCAGTGCTAGAGACCCTCACATGAACACTGAAGCTTTCTTT. Protein sequence: CSARDPHMNTEAFF. The rearrangement uses TRBV20-1 and TRBJ1-1; D unclear. Germline-derived CDR1 and CDR2 are DFQATT and SNEGSKA (reference sequence). V dropped 0 bases and J dropped 0 bases, with 8 bases sitting between them. The CDR3 length is 14 residues.

This clonotype was seen repeatedly, ten times or more. V is TRBV5-5 and J is TRBJ1-1; D remains ambiguous. The V gene lost 2 bases and the J gene lost 1 base, with 15 bases spanning the gap. Germline V lookup: CDR1 SGHKS, CDR2 YYEKEE (reference sequence). The CDR3 contains 16 residues. Here the CDR3 reads CASSFDWRGRNTEAFF. The CDR3 bases are TGTGCCAGCAGCTTTGATTGGCGGGGTCGGAACACTGAAGCTTTCTTT.

This clonotype appeared a few times. Given a much more abundant clone one base away, this may be a read error. The CDR3 loop is CANSQGEFRVHF. CDR3 DNA sequence: TGTGCCAACAGCCAAGGAGAGTTCAGGGTCCATTTT. V and J are TRBV14 and TRBJ2-3, with a tentative D call TRBD1 (5 bases). The CDR3 runs to 12 residues. Germline V gene lookup returns CDR1 SGHDN and CDR2 FVKESK.

In this sample, this clonotype turned up a few times. This rearrangement joins TRBV20-1 to TRBJ1-2; 7 nucleotides line up with TRBD1. Germline CDR1 is DFQATT and CDR2 is SNEGSKA (reference sequence). With 0 bases clipped from V and 5 bases from J, the junction kept 6 bases outside the gene matches. There are 14 residues in the CDR3. CDR3 bases: TGCAGTGCTAGAGATTTAGACAGGGAGTATGGCTACACCTTC. Its protein product is CSARDLDREYGYTF.

This clonotype appeared a few times. This chain joins TRBV7-8 and TRBJ1-5; no reliable D call. CDR3 length equals 18 residues. V was cut by 2 bases and J by 7 bases, with 24 bases left in between. Germline-derived CDR1 and CDR2 are SGHVS and FQNEAQ. CDR3 bases: TGTGCCAGCAGCTTAAGCCTGGATCAAAACATAATACAGCAGCCCCAGCATTTT. Protein product: CASSLSLDQNIIQQPQHF.

This clonotype has only a few counts. The V gene is TRBV12-3 or TRBV12-4, the J gene TRBJ2-2, with D perhaps assigned TRBD1 or TRBD2 (6 bases each). V gave up 3 bases and J gave up 4 bases, with 9 bases separating them. The CDR3 has 14 residues. The CDR3 here is CASSLGGSTGELFF. The CDR3 bases are TGTGCCAGCAGTTTGGGGGGCAGCACCGGGGAGCTGTTTTTT.